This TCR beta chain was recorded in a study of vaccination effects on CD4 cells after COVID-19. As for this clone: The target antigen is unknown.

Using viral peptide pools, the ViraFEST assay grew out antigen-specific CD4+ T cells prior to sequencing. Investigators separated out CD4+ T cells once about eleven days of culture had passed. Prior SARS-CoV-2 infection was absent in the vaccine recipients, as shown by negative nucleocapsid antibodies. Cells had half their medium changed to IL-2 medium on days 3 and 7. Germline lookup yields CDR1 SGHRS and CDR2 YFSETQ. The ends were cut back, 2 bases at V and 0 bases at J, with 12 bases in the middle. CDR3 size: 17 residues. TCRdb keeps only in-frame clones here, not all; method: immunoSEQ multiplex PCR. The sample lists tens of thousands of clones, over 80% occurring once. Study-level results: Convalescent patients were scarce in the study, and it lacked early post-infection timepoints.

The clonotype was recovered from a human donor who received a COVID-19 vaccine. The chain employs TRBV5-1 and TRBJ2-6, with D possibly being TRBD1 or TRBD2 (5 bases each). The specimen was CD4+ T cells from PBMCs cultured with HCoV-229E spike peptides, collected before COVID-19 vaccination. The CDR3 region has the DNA TGCGCCAGCAGCTTAGGGGACGGTTTCTCTGGGGCCAACGTCCTGACTTTC. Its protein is CASSLGDGFSGANVLTF.